This T cell receptor beta chain was observed in a study of HIV-infected patients and healthy controls. Whole blood was used without fractionation, so all unsorted peripheral T cells were included. V was shortened by 4 bases and J by 4 bases, with 11 bases between the two germline ends. Germline loops: CDR1 SGHRS, CDR2 YFSETQ. This CDR3 spans 14 amino acids. Study outcomes and limitations: HIV-infected patients and controls differed significantly in mean usage of eight alpha and eight beta V genes.

About 550 ng RNA was reverse transcribed with alpha and beta constant-region primers. Using multiplexing indices, alpha and beta chain libraries were generated apart by chain-specific third strand synthesis. TCRdb used MiXCR to reprocess the 5' RACE reads, holding one entry per CDR3 protein. In the table there are over 3,500 distinct CDR3 sequences, roughly 8% of which are singletons. This clonotype was seen more than once but under ten times. Its antigen remains unknown. Sample: blood, taken before antiretroviral therapy. The sequence was obtained from an adult with HIV infection. V gene TRBV5-1 combines with J gene TRBJ1-4, with a tentative D call TRBD1 (5 bases). CDR3 in DNA: TGCGCCAGCAGCGACAGTCTAAGTAATGAAAAACTGTTTTTT. Protein product: CASSDSLSNEKLFF. The variable domain in full, with the rest retrieved from reference TRBV5-1 and TRBJ1-4, is KAGVTQTPRYLIKTRGQQVTLSCSPISGHRSVSWYQQTPGQGLQFLFEYFSETQRNKGNFPGRFSGRQFSNSRSEMNVSTLELGDSALYLCASSDSLSNEKLFFGSGTQLSVL.